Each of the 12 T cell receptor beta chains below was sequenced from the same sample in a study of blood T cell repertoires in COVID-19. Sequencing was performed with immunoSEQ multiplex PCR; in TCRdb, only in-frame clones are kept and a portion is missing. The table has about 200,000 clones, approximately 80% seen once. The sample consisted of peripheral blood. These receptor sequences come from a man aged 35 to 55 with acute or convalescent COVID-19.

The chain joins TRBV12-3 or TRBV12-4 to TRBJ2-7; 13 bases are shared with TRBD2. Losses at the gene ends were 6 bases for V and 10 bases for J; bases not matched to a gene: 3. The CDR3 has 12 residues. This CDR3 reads CASRGLAGEQYF. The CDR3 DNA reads TGTGCCAGCAGAGGACTAGCGGGAGAACAGTACTTC.

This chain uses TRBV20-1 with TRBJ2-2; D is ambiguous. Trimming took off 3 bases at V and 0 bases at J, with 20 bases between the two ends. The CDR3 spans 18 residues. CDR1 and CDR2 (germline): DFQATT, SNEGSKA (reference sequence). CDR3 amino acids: CSASRPIESPANTGELFF. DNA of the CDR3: TGCAGTGCTAGTCGCCCTATCGAAAGCCCCGCGAACACCGGGGAGCTGTTTTTT.

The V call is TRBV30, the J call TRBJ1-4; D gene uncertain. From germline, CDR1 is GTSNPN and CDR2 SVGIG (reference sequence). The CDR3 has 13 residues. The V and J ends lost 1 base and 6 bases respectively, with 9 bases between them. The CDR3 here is CAWSAGNDEKLFF. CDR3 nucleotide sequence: TGTGCCTGGAGTGCCGGGAACGATGAAAAACTGTTTTTT.

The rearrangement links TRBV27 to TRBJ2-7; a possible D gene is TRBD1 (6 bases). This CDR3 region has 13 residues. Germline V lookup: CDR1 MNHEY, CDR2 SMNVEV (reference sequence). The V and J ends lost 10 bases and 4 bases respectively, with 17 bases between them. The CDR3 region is CAIAQGYSYEQYF. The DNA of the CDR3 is TGTGCCATCGCGCAGGGGTATTCGTACGAGCAGTACTTC.

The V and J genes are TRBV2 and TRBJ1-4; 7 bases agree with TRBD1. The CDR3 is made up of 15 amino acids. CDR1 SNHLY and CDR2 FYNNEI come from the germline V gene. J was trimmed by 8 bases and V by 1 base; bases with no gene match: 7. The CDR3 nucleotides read TGTGCCAGCAGTGAAGAGACAGGGACGGGCGAAAAACTGTTTTTT. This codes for CASSEETGTGEKLFF.

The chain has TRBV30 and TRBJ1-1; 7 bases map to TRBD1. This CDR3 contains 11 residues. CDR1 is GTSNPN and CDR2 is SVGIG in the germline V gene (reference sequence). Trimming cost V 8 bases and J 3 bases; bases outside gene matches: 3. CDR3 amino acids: CAGQDYTEAFF. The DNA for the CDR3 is TGTGCCGGACAGGATTACACTGAAGCTTTCTTT.

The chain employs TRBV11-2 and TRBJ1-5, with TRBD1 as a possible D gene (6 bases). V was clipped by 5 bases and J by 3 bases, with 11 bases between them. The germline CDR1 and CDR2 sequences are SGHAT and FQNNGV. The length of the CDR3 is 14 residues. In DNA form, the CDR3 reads TGTGCCAGCAGCATGGACAGTAACAATCAGCCCCAGCATTTT. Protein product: CASSMDSNNQPQHF.

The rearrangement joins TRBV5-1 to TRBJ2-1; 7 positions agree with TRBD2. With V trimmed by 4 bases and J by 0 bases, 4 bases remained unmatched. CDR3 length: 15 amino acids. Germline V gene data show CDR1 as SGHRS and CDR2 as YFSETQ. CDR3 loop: CASSLAVSSYNEQFF. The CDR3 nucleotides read TGCGCCAGCAGCCTAGCGGTTAGCTCCTACAATGAGCAGTTCTTC.

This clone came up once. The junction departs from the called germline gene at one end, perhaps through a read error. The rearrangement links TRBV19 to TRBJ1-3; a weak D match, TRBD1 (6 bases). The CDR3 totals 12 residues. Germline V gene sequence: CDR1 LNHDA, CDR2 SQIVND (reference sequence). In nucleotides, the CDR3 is TGCGTTACAGGGTCTACTGGAAACACCATATATTTT. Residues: CVTGSTGNTIYF.

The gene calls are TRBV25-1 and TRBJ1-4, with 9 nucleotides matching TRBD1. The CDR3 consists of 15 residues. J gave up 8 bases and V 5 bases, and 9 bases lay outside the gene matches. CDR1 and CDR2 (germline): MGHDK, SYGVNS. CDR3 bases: TGTGCCAGCAGTACATACAGGGGGCGGGAAGAAAAACTGTTTTTT. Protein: CASSTYRGREEKLFF.

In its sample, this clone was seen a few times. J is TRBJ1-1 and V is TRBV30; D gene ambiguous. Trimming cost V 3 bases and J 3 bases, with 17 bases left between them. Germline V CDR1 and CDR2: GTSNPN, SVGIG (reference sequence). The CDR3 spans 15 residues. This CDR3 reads CAWSGSWGGYTEAFF. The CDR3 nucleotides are TGTGCCTGGAGCGGGTCTTGGGGAGGGTACACTGAAGCTTTCTTT.

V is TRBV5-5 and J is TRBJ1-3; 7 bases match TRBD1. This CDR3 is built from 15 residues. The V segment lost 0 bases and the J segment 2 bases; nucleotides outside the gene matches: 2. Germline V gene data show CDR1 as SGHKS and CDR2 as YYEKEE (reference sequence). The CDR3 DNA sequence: TGTGCCAGCAGCTTGGGGGACAGACCTGGAAACACCATATATTTT. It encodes CASSLGDRPGNTIYF.